The next 27 T cell receptor beta chains were all read from a single sample in a study of neurological immune-mediated disorders. TCRdb called the 5' RACE reads again in MiXCR, with one record for every CDR3 protein. The sample contains about 33,000 distinct CDR3 sequences, around 1.5% of which appear only once. The sequencing input was PBMCs. Source of these receptors: a woman in her 30s with multiple sclerosis.

This clonotype was detected many times. The chain couples TRBV18 to TRBJ2-7; 11 bases fit TRBD1. The germline gives CDR1 KGHSH, CDR2 LQKENI. With V trimmed by 4 bases and J by 3 bases, 5 bases remained unmatched. This CDR3 has 15 amino acids. The CDR3 region has the DNA TGTGCCAGCTCACGAACCGGGACAGGGGGCTACGAGCAGTACTTC. Its translation: CASSRTGTGGYEQYF.

In this sample, this clonotype turned up many times. Just one base apart from a much larger clone, this may be a read error. This CDR3 is missing its conserved last phenylalanine or tryptophan, likely due to a read error. The chain joins TRBV2 to TRBJ1-1; D is undetermined. The CDR3 sequence is 11 residues long. The V gene's germline CDR1 is SNHLY and CDR2 FYNNEI. Trimming removed 7 bases from V and 10 bases from J, with 13 bases in between. The CDR3 sequence: CASKRSWTAFC. The CDR3 DNA reads as TGTGCCAGCAAACGATCGTGGACAGCTTTCTGT.

This clonotype was observed many times. The genes are TRBV18 and TRBJ2-1; 11 positions agree with TRBD2. Germline-derived CDR1 and CDR2 are KGHSH and LQKENI. Unmatched junction bases numbered 12, after V lost 4 bases and J lost 7 bases. CDR3 length: 17 residues. CDR3 nucleotide sequence: TGTGCCAGCTCACTTTCCCATGGGAGACTAGCGGGGAATGAGCAGTTCTTC. The encoded protein is CASSLSHGRLAGNEQFF.

This clonotype came up many times. V and J are TRBV7-6 and TRBJ1-1; no clear D gene. Between the trimmed V and J ends, which lost 0 bases and 4 bases, there was a span of 6 bases. CDR3 length equals 13 residues. CDR1 SGHVS and CDR2 FNYEAQ come from the germline V gene. The CDR3 loop is CASSLAEGTEAFF. The DNA of the CDR3 is TGTGCCAGCAGCTTAGCGGAAGGCACTGAAGCTTTCTTT. Full variable domain (remainder filled in from reference TRBV7-6 and TRBJ1-1): GAGVSQSPRYKVTKRGQDVALRCDPISGHVSLYWYRQALGQGPEFLTYFNYEAQQDKSGLPNDRFSAERPEGSISTLTIQRTEQRDSAMYRCASSLAEGTEAFFGQGTRLTVV.

This clonotype was counted ten times or more. The gene calls are TRBV21-1 and TRBJ1-4; the table assigns TRBD1, which was not confirmed against the DNA. TRBV21-1 is reported as a pseudogene. The CDR3 has 12 amino acids. CDR3 protein: CASRQDGEKLFF. The CDR3 nucleotides are TGTGCCAGTCGACAGGATGGCGAAAAACTGTTTTTT.

Concerning this clonotype itself: A clone one base away is much larger, so this may be a read error. CDR3 sequence reads: CASSRQGNQPQNF. Written as DNA, the CDR3 is TGTGCCAGCAGCCGACAGGGGAACCAGCCCCAGAATTTT. J is TRBJ1-5 and V is TRBV7-2; 8 bases are shared with TRBD1. There are 13 residues in the CDR3. Germline loops: CDR1 SGHTA, CDR2 FQGNSA.

This clonotype was found many times. The chain links TRBV4-2 to TRBJ2-7, with TRBD1 identical over 8 bases. V was clipped by 0 bases and J by 0 bases; unmatched bases: 4. The V gene's germline CDR1 is LGHNA and CDR2 YNFKEQ. The CDR3 is 16 amino acids. The CDR3 DNA follows: TGTGCCAGCAGCCAAGAAGACAGGGGCAGCTCCTACGAGCAGTACTTC. This encodes CASSQEDRGSSYEQYF.

In this sample, this clonotype turned up many times. V and J are TRBV20-1 and TRBJ2-1; D ambiguous. CDR3 length: 12 residues. Trimming took off 2 bases at V and 8 bases at J, with 10 bases between the two ends. Germline lookup yields CDR1 DFQATT and CDR2 SNEGSKA (reference sequence). The CDR3 region is CSARLTAYEQFF. The CDR3 nucleotides read TGCAGTGCTAGACTGACTGCGTATGAGCAGTTCTTC.

The sample holds many counts of this clonotype. This chain joins TRBV20-1 and TRBJ2-5; 8 bases align to TRBD1. V dropped 2 bases and J dropped 4; count of bases not matched to a gene: 6. Per the germline V gene, CDR1 is DFQATT and CDR2 is SNEGSKA (reference sequence). This CDR3 has 14 residues. CDR3 bases: TGCAGTGCTAGATGGCAGGGGGCGGGAGAGACCCAGTACTTC. This gives the protein CSARWQGAGETQYF.

This clonotype was recorded at least ten times. J is TRBJ1-5 and V is TRBV12-3 or TRBV12-4; D not resolved. V was pared by 2 bases and J by 3 bases, with 8 bases between. There are 14 residues in the CDR3. As DNA, the CDR3 is TGTGCCAGCAGTTTACGGCAGAACAATCAGCCCCAGCATTTT. Translating it yields CASSLRQNNQPQHF.

This clonotype was recorded a few times. The V and J genes are TRBV9 and TRBJ2-5; D might be TRBD2 (6 bases). This CDR3 region has 13 residues. CDR1 and CDR2 from the germline V gene are SGDLS and YYNGEE. Trimming cost V 3 bases and J 3 bases, with 9 bases left between them. The CDR3 DNA reads TGTGCCAGCAGCGCCCGGGGGAAAGAGACCCAGTACTTC. Amino acid sequence: CASSARGKETQYF.

This clonotype was detected many times. The rearrangement links TRBV5-1 to TRBJ1-2; maybe TRBD1 (5 bases). The CDR3 covers 17 residues. The V and J ends lost 4 bases and 2 bases respectively, with 21 bases between them. Germline V gene data show CDR1 as SGHRS and CDR2 as YFSETQ. The CDR3 region has the DNA TGCGCCAGCAGCGCCTCGGGGTTGGGGCCCCCGAACTATGGCTACACCTTC. Its protein product is CASSASGLGPPNYGYTF. Variable domain in full (rest from reference TRBV5-1 and TRBJ1-2): KAGVTQTPRYLIKTRGQQVTLSCSPISGHRSVSWYQQTPGQGLQFLFEYFSETQRNKGNFPGRFSGRQFSNSRSEMNVSTLELGDSALYLCASSASGLGPPNYGYTFGSGTRLTVV.

This clonotype was seen many times. The rearrangement joins TRBV7-2 to TRBJ2-6, with 7 positions matching TRBD1. Per the germline V gene, CDR1 is SGHTA and CDR2 is FQGNSA. This CDR3 has 15 amino acids. V shed 6 bases and J 4 bases; nucleotides not matched to a gene: 6. CDR3 region: CASRLDRAGANVLTF. The CDR3, as DNA: TGTGCCAGCAGGCTAGACAGGGCGGGGGCCAACGTCCTGACTTTC. The full variable domain, with the rest looked up from reference TRBV7-2 and TRBJ2-6, is GAGVSQSPSNKVTEKGKDVELRCDPISGHTALYWYRQSLGQGLEFLIYFQGNSAPDKSGLPSDRFSAERTGGSVSTLTIQRTQQEDSAVYLCASRLDRAGANVLTFGAGSRLTVL.

This clonotype was detected ten times or more. The chain is built from TRBV21-1 and TRBJ2-3; the D call TRBD1 from the table was never checked on the DNA. TRBV21-1 represents a pseudogene. The CDR3 has 14 amino acids. The CDR3 sequence: CASVRDPSTDTQYF. CDR3 sequence (DNA): TGTGCCAGCGTACGGGACCCCAGCACAGATACGCAGTATTTT.

There are many counts of this clonotype. CDR3 residues: CASSQGLAGYNEQFF. DNA of the CDR3: TGTGCCAGCAGCCAAGGGCTAGCGGGGTACAATGAGCAGTTCTTC. V is TRBV3-1 and J is TRBJ2-1; 9 bases agree with TRBD2. V gave up 1 base and J gave up 4 bases; unmatched junction bases: 2. The CDR3 runs to 15 residues. CDR1 is LGHDT and CDR2 is YNNKEL in the germline V gene (reference sequence).

In the case of this clonotype: One junction end disagrees with the germline gene, perhaps due to a read error. The chain has TRBV20-1 and TRBJ1-1; D is unresolved. Germline CDR1 reads DFQATT; CDR2 reads SNEGSKA (reference sequence). CDR3 length: 12 residues. The CDR3 loop is CGAGIGLAEAFF. In DNA form, the CDR3 reads TGCGGTGCTGGAATCGGATTGGCCGAAGCTTTCTTT.

This clonotype has ten or more counts. This chain uses TRBV7-2 with TRBJ2-1; tentatively, D is TRBD1 (5 bases). Germline lookup yields CDR1 SGHTA and CDR2 FQGNSA. Trimming pared 4 bases from V and 6 bases from J, leaving 16 bases between. This CDR3 is built from 15 residues. CDR3 DNA: TGTGCCAGCAGCTCCCTCCAGGGATTTCGCAATGAGCAGTTCTTC. The encoded protein is CASSSLQGFRNEQFF. Filled out from reference TRBV7-2 and TRBJ2-1, the complete variable domain reads GAGVSQSPSNKVTEKGKDVELRCDPISGHTALYWYRQSLGQGLEFLIYFQGNSAPDKSGLPSDRFSAERTGGSVSTLTIQRTQQEDSAVYLCASSSLQGFRNEQFFGPGTRLTVL.

This clonotype was observed many times. Its ends do not fully match the called genes, so a read error is possible. The chain combines TRBV2 with TRBJ2-1; 10 positions agree with TRBD2. CDR1 and CDR2 (germline): SNHLY, FYNNEI. The CDR3 is made up of 11 amino acids. In DNA form, the CDR3 reads TGTGCCAGCAGTGATCCGGGACTAGCGCTCTTC. The encoded protein is CASSDPGLALF.

By sample fraction, this clonotype is medium-sized. The chain has TRBV12-3 or TRBV12-4 and TRBJ2-3; D gene ambiguous. The V end lost 6 bases, the J end lost 1 base, and 5 bases lay between the germline ends. This CDR3 is 12 amino acids long. CDR3: CASSWGTDTQYF. For the CDR3, the DNA is TGTGCCAGCAGCTGGGGCACAGATACGCAGTATTTT.

This clonotype has a count of ten or more. The gene calls are TRBV7-2 and TRBJ2-7, with D unresolved. V was trimmed by 2 bases and J by 6 bases, leaving 17 bases between them. This CDR3 spans 15 amino acids. Germline V gene lookup returns CDR1 SGHTA and CDR2 FQGNSA. The CDR3 DNA reads as TGTGCCAGCAGCTTAACGGCGCCATCCTCCGCCGAGCAGTACTTC. Translation gives CASSLTAPSSAEQYF. Supplemented by reference TRBV7-2 and TRBJ2-7, the full variable domain reads GAGVSQSPSNKVTEKGKDVELRCDPISGHTALYWYRQSLGQGLEFLIYFQGNSAPDKSGLPSDRFSAERTGGSVSTLTIQRTQQEDSAVYLCASSLTAPSSAEQYFGPGTRLTVT.

This clonotype was picked up many times. This chain uses TRBV7-2 with TRBJ1-1, with D hard to call. Germline loops: CDR1 SGHTA, CDR2 FQGNSA. This CDR3 has 14 residues. Trimming pared 1 base from V and 1 base from J, leaving 7 bases between. CDR3 sequence: CASSLGAENTEAFF. The CDR3 bases are TGTGCCAGCAGCTTAGGGGCGGAGAACACTGAAGCTTTCTTT.

This clonotype was found many times. This rearrangement joins TRBV7-2 to TRBJ2-7; either TRBD1 or TRBD2 may fit D (6 bases each). This CDR3 is 14 amino acids long. CDR1 is SGHTA and CDR2 is FQGNSA in the germline V gene. V was cut by 6 bases and J by 4 bases, with 16 bases left in between. The CDR3: CASRPEGGRYEQYF. For the CDR3, the DNA is TGTGCCAGCAGGCCCGAGGGGGGAAGGTACGAGCAGTACTTC.

Many counts were recorded for this clonotype. This chain uses TRBV7-9 with TRBJ1-2; D gene unclear. Germline CDR1 is SEHNR and CDR2 is FQNEAQ (reference sequence). CDR3 size: 14 residues. V gave up 5 bases and J gave up 1 base, with 11 bases separating them. The chain's CDR3 is CASSPDKFNYGYTF. The CDR3 region has the DNA TGTGCCAGCAGCCCAGACAAGTTTAACTATGGCTACACCTTC. Drawing the rest from reference TRBV7-9 and TRBJ1-2, the complete variable domain is DTGVSQNPRHKITKRGQNVTFRCDPISEHNRLYWYRQTLGQGPEFLTYFQNEAQLEKSRLLSDRFSAERPKGSFSTLEIQRTEQGDSAMYLCASSPDKFNYGYTFGSGTRLTVV.

This clonotype has at least ten counts. The rearrangement uses TRBV7-9 and TRBJ2-7, with TRBD1 as a possible D gene (6 bases). Germline V lookup: CDR1 SEHNR, CDR2 FQNEAQ (reference sequence). The CDR3 contains 13 residues. Trimming left V 2 bases short and J 2 bases short, with 7 bases between. The CDR3 nucleotides read TGTGCCAGCAGCTTACGGACAGCCTACGAGCAGTACTTC. This codes for CASSLRTAYEQYF.

This clonotype was picked up many times. The chain uses TRBV4-3 and TRBJ2-7; either TRBD1 or TRBD2 may fit D (5 bases each). The V end was cut by 1 base, the J end by 2 bases, with 9 bases between. CDR1 is LGHNA, CDR2 YSLEER, per germline. This CDR3 comprises 14 residues. The CDR3 nucleotides read TGCGCCAGCAGCCAAGCTCGGGGCCCCTACGAGCAGTACTTC. This encodes CASSQARGPYEQYF.

This clonotype was recorded at least ten times. The chain employs TRBV7-3 and TRBJ2-1; 14 nucleotides match TRBD2. Trimming cost V 5 bases and J 9 bases; bases outside gene matches: 3. This CDR3 spans 14 amino acids. Per the germline V gene, CDR1 is SGHTA and CDR2 is FQGTGA. The CDR3 is CASSHGLAGGEQFF. In nucleotides, the CDR3 is TGTGCCAGCAGCCACGGACTAGCGGGGGGTGAGCAGTTCTTC.

Many counts were recorded for this clonotype. The gene calls are TRBV5-5 and TRBJ2-5, with D perhaps matching TRBD2 (5 bases). Germline V gives CDR1 SGHKS, CDR2 YYEKEE (reference sequence). The V gene lost 0 bases and the J gene lost 4 bases, with 7 bases spanning the gap. This CDR3 is built from 13 residues. The CDR3, as DNA: TGTGCCAGCAGCTTGGTAGGGAGAGAGACCCAGTACTTC. Encoded protein: CASSLVGRETQYF.